This TCR beta chain was found in a study of shared clonotypes between healthy human individuals. Concerning this clone: Mismatch with germline at one junction end may stem from a read error.

Germline V gene lookup returns CDR1 SSHAT and CDR2 FNYEAQ (reference sequence). The CDR3 contains 16 residues. Repertoires were generated with immunoSEQ multiplex PCR, while TCRdb's copy carries only in-frame clones and drops some. The sample includes 190,000 or so clones, approximately 61% of them seen just once. The chain couples TRBV7-7 to TRBJ2-2, with 11 bases identical to TRBD2. The specimen sequenced was memory CD4+ T cells sorted from blood. As for subset: CD45RA-negative fraction. This sequence originates from a man aged 25-45 years in good health. Here the CDR3 reads CASSRFGTSGPGELFF. The CDR3 DNA sequence: TGTGCTAGCAGCAGGTTCGGGACTAGCGGTCCCGGGGAGCTGTTTTTT.